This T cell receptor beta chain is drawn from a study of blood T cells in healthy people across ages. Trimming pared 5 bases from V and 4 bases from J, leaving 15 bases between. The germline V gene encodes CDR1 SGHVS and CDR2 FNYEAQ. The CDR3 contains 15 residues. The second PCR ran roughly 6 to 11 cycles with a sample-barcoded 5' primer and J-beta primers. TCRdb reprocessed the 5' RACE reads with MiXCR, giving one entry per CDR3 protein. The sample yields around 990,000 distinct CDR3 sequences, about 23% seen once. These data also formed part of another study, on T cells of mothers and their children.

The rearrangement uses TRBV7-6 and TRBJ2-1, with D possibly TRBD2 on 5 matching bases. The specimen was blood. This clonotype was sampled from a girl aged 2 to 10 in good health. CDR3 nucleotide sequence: TGTGCCAGCAGCCCGGGATCGAACTATTACAATGAGCAGTTCTTC. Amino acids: CASSPGSNYYNEQFF.